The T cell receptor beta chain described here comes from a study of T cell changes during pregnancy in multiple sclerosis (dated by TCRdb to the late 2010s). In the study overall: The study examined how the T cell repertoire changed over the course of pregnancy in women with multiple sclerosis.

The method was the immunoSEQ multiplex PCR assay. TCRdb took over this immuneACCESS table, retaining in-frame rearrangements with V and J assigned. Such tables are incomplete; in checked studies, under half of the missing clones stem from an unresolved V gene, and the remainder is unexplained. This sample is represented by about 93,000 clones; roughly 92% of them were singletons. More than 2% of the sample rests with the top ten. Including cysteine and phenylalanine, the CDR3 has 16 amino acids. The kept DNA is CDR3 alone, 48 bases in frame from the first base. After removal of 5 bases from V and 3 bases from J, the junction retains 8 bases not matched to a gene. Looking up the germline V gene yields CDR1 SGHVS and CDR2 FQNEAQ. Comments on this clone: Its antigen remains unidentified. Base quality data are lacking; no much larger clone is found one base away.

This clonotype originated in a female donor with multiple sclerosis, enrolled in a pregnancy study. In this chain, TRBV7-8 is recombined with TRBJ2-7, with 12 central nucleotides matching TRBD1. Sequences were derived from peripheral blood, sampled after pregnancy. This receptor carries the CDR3 CASSIGTGGPSYEQYF. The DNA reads TGTGCCAGCAGCATCGGGACAGGGGGCCCGAGCTACGAGCAGTACTTC.